The 25 T cell receptor beta chains reported below all come from one sample, sequenced in a study of T cells in localized non-small cell lung cancer (dated by TCRdb to the early 2020s). The library relied on the immunoSEQ multiplex PCR assay. TCRdb took over this immuneACCESS table, retaining in-frame rearrangements with V and J assigned. Such tables are incomplete; in checked studies, under half of the missing clones stem from an unresolved V gene, and the remainder is unexplained. Counted in this sample were under 45,000 clones; roughly 84% of them appeared once. The ten largest account for approximately 7.8% of the sample. Sequenced material: PBMCs, taken before any cancer treatment. These TCRs come from a man aged 40 to 69 with stage II lung adenocarcinoma.

The sample holds a few counts of this clone. V gene TRBV11-2 combines with J gene TRBJ2-4; D is ambiguous. This CDR3 spans 14 amino acids. Trimming removed 1 base at V and 8 bases at J, with 12 bases between. Germline values: CDR1 SGHAT, CDR2 FQNNGV. The CDR3 nucleotides are TGTGCCAGCAGCTTAGGACGGCAAAGGGACATTCAGTACTTC. Its protein is CASSLGRQRDIQYF.

The rearrangement joins TRBV2 to TRBJ2-1; D not certain. Between the trimmed V and J ends, which lost 6 bases and 6 bases, there was a span of 3 bases. Germline V gives CDR1 SNHLY, CDR2 FYNNEI. The CDR3 is 10 residues long. The DNA for the CDR3 is TGTGCCAGCAGCAGCAATGAGCAGTTCTTC. Residues: CASSSNEQFF.

The chain carries TRBV6-5 and TRBJ1-4, with 8 bases aligning to TRBD1. CDR1 and CDR2 from the germline V gene are MNHEY and SVGAGI. This CDR3 comprises 14 residues. The trim removed 6 bases at V and 8 bases at J, leaving 8 bases unmatched. For the CDR3, the DNA is TGTGCCAGCAGGCGTTCAGGGGGCAAAGAAAAACTGTTTTTT. Amino acid sequence: CASRRSGGKEKLFF.

The V gene is TRBV5-1, the J gene TRBJ2-3, with no clear D. CDR1 SGHRS and CDR2 YFSETQ come from the germline V gene. Trimming removed 0 bases from V and 6 bases from J, with 8 bases in between. CDR3 size: 13 residues. CDR3 coding DNA: TGCGCCAGCAGCTTGGGGTCCGAGGATACGCAGTATTTT. This sequence encodes CASSLGSEDTQYF.

The chain employs TRBV6-1 and TRBJ1-5; D gene unclear. CDR3 size: 15 residues. V was clipped by 5 bases and J by 3 bases, with 14 bases between them. Germline assignment: CDR1 MNHNS and CDR2 SASEGT. Written as DNA, the CDR3 is TGTGCCAGCAGTACCCCGGTAGAGTTCAATCAGCCCCAGCATTTT. It yields the protein CASSTPVEFNQPQHF.

This chain links TRBV13 with TRBJ2-3; D assignment may be TRBD1 or TRBD2 (5 bases each). Germline-derived CDR1 and CDR2 are PRHDT and FYEKMQ (reference sequence). V lost 3 bases and J 1 base, leaving 11 bases between the germline ends. This CDR3 is 15 amino acids long. CDR3 residues: CASSFGDGRTDTQYF. The DNA for the CDR3 is TGTGCCAGCAGCTTCGGGGACGGCCGCACAGATACGCAGTATTTT.

This chain links TRBV5-4 with TRBJ2-3; D is uncertain. Germline CDR1 reads SGHNT; CDR2 reads YYREEE (reference sequence). Trimming left V 0 bases short and J 0 bases short, with 8 bases between. This CDR3 region has 15 residues. CDR3 nucleotide sequence: TGTGCCAGCAGCTTGGAGGTCCTGAGCACAGATACGCAGTATTTT. Protein: CASSLEVLSTDTQYF.

CDR3 in DNA: TGTGCCAGCAGAACAGGGCCGGGGAGCAATCAGCCCCAGCATTTT. Translation gives CASRTGPGSNQPQHF. The chain couples TRBV6-1 to TRBJ1-5, with D perhaps TRBD1 (6 bases). Per the germline V gene, CDR1 is MNHNS and CDR2 is SASEGT. V lost 6 bases and J 1 base, leaving 13 bases between the germline ends. The length of the CDR3 is 15 residues.

The V gene is TRBV19, the J gene TRBJ2-1; weak D call: TRBD2 (6 bases). This CDR3 has 14 amino acids. CDR1 and CDR2 (germline): LNHDA, SQIVND (reference sequence). V was cut by 5 bases and J by 3 bases, with 11 bases left in between. The CDR3 DNA is TGTGCCAGTAGTGAACTAGCAGTCTACAATGAGCAGTTCTTC. Its translation is CASSELAVYNEQFF.

This chain links TRBV9 with TRBJ2-3, with a weak D call TRBD2 (6 bases). The V and J ends lost 3 bases and 6 bases respectively, with 17 bases between them. CDR1 is SGDLS and CDR2 is YYNGEE in the germline V gene. The CDR3 totals 15 residues. The CDR3 nucleotides are TGTGCCAGCAGCGAGGGACTTACTATAGGTGATACGCAGTATTTT. Translated, it gives CASSEGLTIGDTQYF. Together with reference TRBV9 and TRBJ2-3, the CDR3 gives the full variable domain: DSGVTQTPKHLITATGQRVTLRCSPRSGDLSVYWYQQSLDQGLQFLIQYYNGEERAKGNILERFSAQQFPDLHSELNLSSLELGDSALYFCASSEGLTIGDTQYFGPGTRLTVL.

The chain couples TRBV18 to TRBJ1-2; D is possibly TRBD1 (6 bases). The CDR3 consists of 14 residues. V was pared by 4 bases and J by 1 base, with 10 bases between. Germline assignment: CDR1 KGHSH and CDR2 LQKENI. This CDR3 is CASSRGDINYGYTF. The CDR3 DNA reads as TGTGCCAGCTCACGCGGGGACATTAACTATGGCTACACCTTC.

The CDR3 nucleotides are TGTGCCAGCAGCCAAGATCCGACGGGAGTACCCAAAAACATTCAGTACTTC. It translates to CASSQDPTGVPKNIQYF. This sequence joins TRBV4-2 and TRBJ2-4, with D perhaps TRBD2 (6 bases). Trimming removed 0 bases from V and 2 bases from J, with 14 bases in between. The CDR3 is 17 amino acids. Germline V gene lookup returns CDR1 LGHNA and CDR2 YNFKEQ.

The chain uses TRBV7-9 and TRBJ2-1; D is tentatively TRBD1 or TRBD2 (5 bases each). V was pared by 5 bases and J by 8 bases, with 25 bases between. Per germline, CDR1 SEHNR and CDR2 FQNEAQ (reference sequence). CDR3 length equals 17 residues. The DNA for the CDR3 is TGTGCCAGCAGCCGGGAAGTTGGGGCCGTCATTTCGGATGAGCAGTTCTTC. Translated: CASSREVGAVISDEQFF.

The CDR3 coding sequence is TGTGCCAGCAGCCCTACTAGCGGGATCTCCTACGAGCAGTACTTC. Protein product: CASSPTSGISYEQYF. The chain recombines TRBV6-5 with TRBJ2-5, with TRBD2 matching over 10 bases. The tail of the sequence fits TRBJ2-7 better, so the J call may be wrong. Germline CDR1 is MNHEY and CDR2 is SVGAGI. The CDR3 runs to 15 residues.

There are a few counts of this clone. This chain uses TRBV7-9 with TRBJ2-7, with D perhaps assigned TRBD1 or TRBD2 (6 bases each). The CDR3 sequence is 16 residues long. Trimming took 5 bases from V and 0 from J, leaving 17 bases between them. Germline CDR1 and CDR2: SEHNR and FQNEAQ (reference sequence). CDR3 in amino acids: CASSPRGTVLSYEQYF. DNA for the CDR3: TGTGCCAGCAGCCCGAGGGGGACTGTCCTCTCCTACGAGCAGTACTTC.

The gene calls are TRBV6-6 and TRBJ1-2, with D possibly being TRBD1 (6 bases). V lost 6 bases and J 5 bases, leaving 10 bases between the germline ends. The CDR3 extends over 12 amino acids. CDR1 and CDR2 from the germline V gene are MNHNY and SVGAGI (reference sequence). The CDR3 region is CASRDTGYGYTF. The CDR3, as DNA: TGTGCCAGCAGGGATACAGGGTATGGCTACACCTTC.

The V and J genes are TRBV6-6 and TRBJ2-5; D is perhaps TRBD1 (6 bases). The J call may be incorrect, as the DNA end agrees better with TRBJ2-7. Germline V gene sequence: CDR1 MNHNY, CDR2 SVGAGI (reference sequence). This CDR3 contains 12 residues. The CDR3 region is CASSSQGNEQYF. The CDR3 DNA sequence: TGTGCCAGCAGTTCACAGGGAAACGAGCAGTACTTC.

The chain is built from TRBV9 and TRBJ1-4, with TRBD1 matching 11 bases. Germline trimming cut 4 bases from V and 1 base from J; bases unmatched to any gene: 6. Germline lookup yields CDR1 SGDLS and CDR2 YYNGEE. This CDR3 spans 17 amino acids. For the CDR3, the DNA is TGTGCCAGCAGCCGGACAGGGGGCAGGAAAACTAATGAAAAACTGTTTTTT. It yields the protein CASSRTGGRKTNEKLFF.

This clone was counted only a few times. The J gene is TRBJ2-7, the V gene TRBV6-1, with unresolved D. Germline V gene lookup returns CDR1 MNHNS and CDR2 SASEGT. The germline V and J ends were trimmed by 2 bases and 0 bases, with 20 bases remaining between them. CDR3 length: 18 residues. The chain's CDR3 is CASSEPSLQFRLSYEQYF. In nucleotides, the CDR3 is TGTGCCAGCAGTGAACCCTCTCTACAGTTTAGGCTCTCCTACGAGCAGTACTTC.

This clone was counted between two and nine times. The chain couples TRBV9 to TRBJ1-1, with 9 bases that match TRBD1. V gave up 4 bases and J gave up 8 bases; unmatched junction bases: 9. The germline V gene encodes CDR1 SGDLS and CDR2 YYNGEE. This CDR3 spans 14 amino acids. CDR3 bases: TGTGCCAGCAGCACAAGGGACAGGGCTGTGGAAGCTTTCTTT. This gives the protein CASSTRDRAVEAFF.

The genes are TRBV5-4 and TRBJ2-7; 9 bases map to TRBD2. Unmatched junction bases numbered 8, after V lost 4 bases and J lost 3 bases. The CDR3 is made up of 15 amino acids. Germline V gene sequence: CDR1 SGHNT, CDR2 YYREEE (reference sequence). The CDR3 region has the DNA TGTGCCAGCAGCGACCAGCGGGGGGCCGACTACGAGCAGTACTTC. Translating it yields CASSDQRGADYEQYF.

The V gene is TRBV4-3, the J gene TRBJ2-2, with a tentative D call TRBD1 (5 bases). V was shortened by 0 bases and J by 4 bases, with 12 bases between the two germline ends. This CDR3 spans 16 amino acids. The germline gives CDR1 LGHNA, CDR2 YSLEER. The CDR3 nucleotides are TGCGCCAGCAGCCAAGATCCAGGGTGGGCCACCGGGGAGCTGTTTTTT. Amino acid sequence: CASSQDPGWATGELFF.

V gene TRBV27 combines with J gene TRBJ2-7; D gene ambiguous. The CDR3 is 15 residues long. In germline, CDR1 is MNHEY, CDR2 SMNVEV (reference sequence). V dropped 0 bases and J dropped 4 bases, with 13 bases sitting between them. The CDR3: CASSLSGLRIYEQYF. The CDR3 region has the DNA TGTGCCAGCAGTTTATCCGGCCTACGTATTTACGAGCAGTACTTC.

The chain couples TRBV28 to TRBJ2-7; D may match TRBD1 or TRBD2 (6 bases each). Trimming cost V 5 bases and J 3 bases, with 20 bases left between them. This CDR3 contains 16 residues. Germline loops: CDR1 MDHEN, CDR2 SYDVKM. CDR3 in DNA: TGTGCCAGCAGTGCCTCCGGGGGCATCGACTTCTACGAGCAGTACTTC. Its protein product is CASSASGGIDFYEQYF.

The V gene is TRBV6-5, the J gene TRBJ2-4; tentatively, D is TRBD1 (6 bases). Germline V gene sequence: CDR1 MNHEY, CDR2 SVGAGI. The CDR3 covers 13 residues. The germline V and J ends were trimmed by 6 bases and 0 bases, with 6 bases remaining between them. The CDR3 loop is CASRGAAKNIQYF. CDR3 DNA sequence: TGTGCCAGCAGGGGGGCAGCCAAAAACATTCAGTACTTC.